Listed below are T cell receptor beta chains from one sample, sequenced in a study of cytomegalovirus exposure and HLA in healthy donors. Assay: immunoSEQ multiplex PCR; the TCRdb copy retains only in-frame clones and omits some. The sample yields about 140,000 clones, roughly four fifths seen once. Sequencing was done on a sample of PBMCs. Receptor source: a young man in good health and CMV-seropositive. The CDR3 runs from the conserved cysteine through the conserved F or W. D genes are given only for firm matches. Expanded clones get a size class; other rows say once, few or many, or leave the size out.

j_call d_call clone_size v_call cdr3_aa cdr3_nt
TRBJ1-1 - - TRBV14 CASSLNGYTEAFF TGTGCCAGCAGCCTGAACGGGTACACTGAAGCTTTCTTT
TRBJ2-3 TRBD1 few TRBV5-1 CASSTRDRGTDTQYF TGCGCCAGCAGCACCCGGGACAGGGGGACAGATACGCAGTATTTT
TRBJ2-1 - - TRBV2 CASSELNEQFF TGTGCCAGCAGTGAACTGAATGAGCAGTTCTTC
TRBJ1-1 - once TRBV13 CASSSPTGLDTEAFF TGTGCCAGCAGCTCCCCGACAGGTTTGGACACTGAAGCTTTCTTT
TRBJ2-7 - - TRBV30 CAWTQGRGEDEQYF TGTGCCTGGACCCAAGGCAGGGGGGAGGACGAGCAGTACTTC
TRBJ2-7 TRBD2 - TRBV27 CASSPSGGISYEQYF TGTGCCAGCAGTCCATCGGGGGGTATCTCCTACGAGCAGTACTTC
TRBJ1-1 - - TRBV6-1 CASSEPGSLSGTEAFF TGTGCCAGCAGTGAACCTGGCAGCCTTTCGGGCACTGAAGCTTTCTTT
TRBJ1-2 - - TRBV6-1 CASSERQNANYGYTF TGTGCCAGCAGTGAGAGACAGAACGCTAACTATGGCTACACCTTC
TRBJ2-3 - - TRBV25-1 CASSEYSLTDTQYF TGTGCCAGCAGTGAATATTCTCTCACTGATACGCAGTATTTT
TRBJ2-3 - - TRBV4-2 CASSPRTGTDTQYF TGTGCCAGCAGCCCGCGGACAGGCACAGATACGCAGTATTTT
TRBJ2-7 - - TRBV15 CATSPRGSGYEQYF TGTGCCACCAGCCCTAGGGGGAGTGGATACGAGCAGTACTTC
TRBJ2-7 TRBD1 once TRBV9 CASSPGTVYEQYF TGTGCCAGCAGCCCCGGGACAGTCTACGAGCAGTACTTC
TRBJ1-1 - few TRBV18 CASSPPQGVGRNTEAFF TGTGCCAGCTCACCACCGCAGGGTGTGGGCCGGAACACTGAAGCTTTCTTT
TRBJ1-5 TRBD1 - TRBV6-4 CASSDSTGGNQPQHF TGTGCCAGCAGTGACTCGACAGGGGGCAATCAGCCCCAGCATTTT
TRBJ2-2 TRBD2 - TRBV28 CATSRGGTTGELFF TGTGCCACTAGTCGGGGGGGAACAACCGGGGAGCTGTTTTTT
TRBJ1-2 TRBD1 - TRBV27 CASSLSVGTGGTNYGYTF TGTGCCAGCAGTTTATCTGTCGGGACAGGGGGGACGAACTATGGCTACACCTTC
TRBJ2-5 TRBD1 - TRBV4-1 CASSLGTGRQETQYF TGCGCCAGCAGCCTCGGGACAGGGAGGCAAGAGACCCAGTACTTC
TRBJ2-7 - - TRBV18 CASSPATRGEQYF TGTGCCAGCTCACCCGCAACCAGGGGCGAGCAGTACTTC
TRBJ2-1 TRBD2 - TRBV5-1 CASSLSGRAYGNEQFF TGCGCCAGCAGCCTTAGCGGGAGGGCCTACGGCAATGAGCAGTTCTTC
TRBJ1-4 - once TRBV5-1 CASSFGGVTNEKLFF TGCGCCAGCAGCTTCGGGGGGGTAACTAATGAAAAACTGTTTTTT
TRBJ1-2 TRBD1 - TRBV19 CASSQLPGQGAHGYTF TGTGCCAGTAGCCAACTCCCGGGACAGGGGGCGCATGGCTACACCTTC
TRBJ2-7 - - TRBV7-9 CASSLVRSSYEQYF TGTGCCAGCAGCTTAGTACGGAGCTCCTACGAGCAGTACTTC